What follows describes a single T cell receptor beta chain. Its target is not known. This specimen comes from a study of cytomegalovirus exposure and HLA in healthy donors. Study-level results: The authors considered a cluster of highly shared sequence variants likely to be a sequencing artifact. Follow-up analysis found HLA locus-dependent TCR association rates, highest for DRB1 and lowest for HLA-C.

A multiplex PCR was run with 60 Vbeta primers and 13 Jbeta primers. The table came from immunoSEQ multiplex PCR; TCRdb's copy has only in-frame clones and leaves some out. The data hold roughly 180,000 clones, with roughly 79% observed a single time. Germline V CDR1 and CDR2: SEHNR, FQNEAQ (reference sequence). The germline V and J ends were trimmed by 8 bases and 5 bases, with 13 bases remaining between them. CDR3 size: 12 residues. This TCR was sampled from a man in his forties or fifties in good health and CMV-seropositive. The chain couples TRBV7-9 to TRBJ2-7; D may be TRBD1 (6 bases). Sample: PBMCs. CDR3 region: CASEGEWDEQYF. CDR3 DNA sequence: TGTGCCAGCGAGGGGGAGTGGGACGAGCAGTACTTC.